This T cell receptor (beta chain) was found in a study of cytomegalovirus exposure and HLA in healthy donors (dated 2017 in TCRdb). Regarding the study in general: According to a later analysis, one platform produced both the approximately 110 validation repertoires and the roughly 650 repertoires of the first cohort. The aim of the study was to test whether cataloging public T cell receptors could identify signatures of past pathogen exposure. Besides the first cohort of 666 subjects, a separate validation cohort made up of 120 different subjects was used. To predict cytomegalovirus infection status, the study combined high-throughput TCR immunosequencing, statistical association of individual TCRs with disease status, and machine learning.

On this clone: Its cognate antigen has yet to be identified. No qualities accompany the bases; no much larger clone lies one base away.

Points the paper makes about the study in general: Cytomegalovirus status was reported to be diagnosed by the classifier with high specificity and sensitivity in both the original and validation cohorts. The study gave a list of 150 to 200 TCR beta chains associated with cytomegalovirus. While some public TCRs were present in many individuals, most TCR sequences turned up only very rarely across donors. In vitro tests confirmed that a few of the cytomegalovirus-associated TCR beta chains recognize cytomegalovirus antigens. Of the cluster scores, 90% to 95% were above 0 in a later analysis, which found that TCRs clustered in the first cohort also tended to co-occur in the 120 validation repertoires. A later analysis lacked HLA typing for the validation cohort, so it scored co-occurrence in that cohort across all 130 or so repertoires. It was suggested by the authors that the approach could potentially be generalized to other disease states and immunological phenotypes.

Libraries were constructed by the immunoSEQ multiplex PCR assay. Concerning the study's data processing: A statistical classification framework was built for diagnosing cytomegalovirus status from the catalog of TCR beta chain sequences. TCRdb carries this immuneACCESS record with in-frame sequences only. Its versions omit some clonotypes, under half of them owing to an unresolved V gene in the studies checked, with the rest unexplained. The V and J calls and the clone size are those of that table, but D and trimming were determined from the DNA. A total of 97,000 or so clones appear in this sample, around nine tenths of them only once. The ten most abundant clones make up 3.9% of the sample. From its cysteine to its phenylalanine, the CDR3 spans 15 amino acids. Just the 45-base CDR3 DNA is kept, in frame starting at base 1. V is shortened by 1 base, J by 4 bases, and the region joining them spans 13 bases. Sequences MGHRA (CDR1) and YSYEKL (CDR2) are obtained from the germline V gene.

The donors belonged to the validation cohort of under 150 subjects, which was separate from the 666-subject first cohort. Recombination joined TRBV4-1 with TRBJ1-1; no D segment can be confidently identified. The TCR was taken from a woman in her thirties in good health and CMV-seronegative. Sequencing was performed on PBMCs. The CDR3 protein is CASSQGVRVSTEAFF. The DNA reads TGCGCCAGCAGCCAAGGAGTCCGGGTTTCCACTGAAGCTTTCTTT.